These 21 T cell receptor beta chains originate from one sample sequenced in a study of shared clonotypes between healthy human individuals. The data were produced by immunoSEQ multiplex PCR, yet TCRdb's version contains in-frame clones alone and is incomplete. Of hundreds of thousands of clones in the sample, about two thirds were seen once. What was sequenced was memory CD4+ T cells sorted from blood. Subset here: CD45RA-negative fraction. These receptor sequences come from a woman aged 25 to 39 in good health.

The chain combines TRBV6-5 with TRBJ1-4, with a tentative D call TRBD1 (5 bases). This CDR3 is 15 amino acids long. Trimming took off 2 bases at V and 5 bases at J, with 12 bases between the two ends. The germline V gene encodes CDR1 MNHEY and CDR2 SVGAGI. CDR3 sequence (DNA): TGTGCCAGCAGTTACGGGGGACCACCAAATGAAAAACTGTTTTTT. Translation: CASSYGGPPNEKLFF.

The chain links TRBV4-1 to TRBJ2-2; D is tentatively TRBD1 or TRBD2 (7 bases each). The CDR3 covers 16 residues. V was trimmed by 4 bases and J by 4 bases, leaving 16 bases between them. Germline V gene sequence: CDR1 MGHRA, CDR2 YSYEKL. CDR3 in amino acids: CASSRRGGGGTGELFF. The CDR3, as DNA: TGCGCCAGCAGCCGCAGGGGGGGAGGGGGCACCGGGGAGCTGTTTTTT.

This clone was recorded only once. The V and J genes are TRBV30 and TRBJ2-1, with 7 positions matching TRBD1. In germline, CDR1 is GTSNPN, CDR2 SVGIG (reference sequence). V shed 3 bases, J shed 7 bases, and the junction held 6 bases outside the gene matches. The CDR3 is made up of 13 amino acids. CDR3 amino acids: CAWRGKGANEQFF. The DNA of the CDR3 is TGTGCCTGGAGGGGTAAGGGGGCGAATGAGCAGTTCTTC.

This clone appeared a few times. CDR3 amino acids: CSGQGNYGYTF. CDR3 in DNA: TGCAGTGGACAGGGAAACTATGGCTACACCTTC. V is TRBV20-1 and J is TRBJ1-2; 7 bases align to TRBD1. Germline V gene sequence: CDR1 DFQATT, CDR2 SNEGSKA (reference sequence). Trimming at V came to 7 bases and at J to 2 bases, leaving 1 base not matched to a gene. CDR3 length equals 11 residues.

CDR3: CASRGLAGGEETQYF. CDR3 in DNA: TGCGCCAGCAGGGGACTAGCGGGAGGCGAAGAGACCCAGTACTTC. V and J are TRBV5-1 and TRBJ2-5; 15 nucleotides agree with TRBD2. Germline V lookup: CDR1 SGHRS, CDR2 YFSETQ. CDR3 size: 15 residues. The junction had 2 bases not matched to a gene; V was cut back by 5 bases and J by 3 bases.

The chain joins TRBV5-1 to TRBJ2-1, with TRBD2 as a possible D gene (6 bases). CDR3 length: 14 residues. The germline V gene has CDR1 SGHRS and CDR2 YFSETQ. With 4 bases removed from V and 3 bases from J, the gap between germline ends came to 11 bases. The CDR3 is CASSPGTVYNEQFF. The CDR3 DNA is TGCGCCAGCAGCCCCGGGACTGTCTACAATGAGCAGTTCTTC.

The chain has TRBV6-5 and TRBJ2-7; D perhaps matches TRBD2 (6 bases). Trimming shortened V by 6 bases and J by 3 bases, and 9 bases separated the two germline ends. The CDR3 runs 12 residues. Germline lookup yields CDR1 MNHEY and CDR2 SVGAGI. The CDR3 coding sequence is TGTGCCAGCAGCGCGACTAGCTACGAGCAGTACTTC. Amino acids: CASSATSYEQYF.

This chain joins TRBV4-1 and TRBJ1-1; tentatively, D is TRBD1 (5 bases). This CDR3 is built from 15 residues. The V and J ends lost 0 bases and 3 bases respectively, with 11 bases between them. Germline values: CDR1 MGHRA, CDR2 YSYEKL. CDR3 residues: CASSQDPGRDTEAFF. CDR3 sequence (DNA): TGCGCCAGCAGCCAAGATCCGGGGCGGGACACTGAAGCTTTCTTT.

This chain connects TRBV15 to TRBJ2-1, with TRBD1 identical over 7 bases. V lost 6 bases, J lost 1 base, and 9 bases stayed unmatched. Germline V gene sequence: CDR1 LNHNV, CDR2 YYDKDF (reference sequence). The CDR3 extends over 16 amino acids. For the CDR3, the DNA is TGTGCCACCAGTTCCGACAGGGCCCTATCCTACAATGAGCAGTTCTTC. Amino acids: CATSSDRALSYNEQFF. The full variable domain, completed using reference TRBV15 and TRBJ2-1, is DAMVIQNPRYQVTQFGKPVTLSCSQTLNHNVMYWYQQKSSQAPKLLFHYYDKDFNNEADTPDNFQSRRPNTSFCFLDIRSPGLGDTAMYLCATSSDRALSYNEQFFGPGTRLTVL.

The J gene is TRBJ1-2, the V gene TRBV6-1; possibly TRBD1 for D (6 bases). From germline, CDR1 is MNHNS and CDR2 SASEGT. Trimming took 3 bases from V and 4 from J, leaving 12 bases between them. This CDR3 spans 14 amino acids. CDR3 DNA: TGTGCCAGCAGTGACACAGGGTTTTTCTATGGCTACACCTTC. Its translation is CASSDTGFFYGYTF.

CDR3 in amino acids: CASSFTSGDTEAFF. The CDR3 DNA follows: TGTGCCAGCAGCTTCACGTCCGGGGACACTGAAGCTTTCTTT. This chain uses TRBV11-1 with TRBJ1-1, with unresolved D. Germline CDR1 SGHAT, CDR2 FQDESV (reference sequence). Between the trimmed V and J ends, which lost 3 bases and 3 bases, there was a span of 11 bases. The CDR3 extends over 14 amino acids.

The chain carries TRBV28 and TRBJ2-1; a weak D match, TRBD2 (6 bases). The V end lost 6 bases, the J end lost 16 bases, and 22 bases lay between the germline ends. Germline CDR1 and CDR2: MDHEN and SYDVKM. CDR3 length equals 13 residues. CDR3 in DNA: TGTGCCAGCAGCCCAAATCACGGGACTCCACCTTTCTTC. Translated: CASSPNHGTPPFF.

The genes are TRBV11-3 and TRBJ2-5; D unclear. The CDR3 runs to 13 residues. Germline CDR1 and CDR2: SGHNT and YENEEA. The V end was cut by 2 bases, the J end by 5 bases, with 9 bases between. The CDR3 region is CASSLSMGETQYF. The CDR3 DNA follows: TGTGCCAGCAGCTTAAGTATGGGGGAGACCCAGTACTTC.

This rearrangement joins TRBV5-1 to TRBJ2-7, with TRBD2 matching 10 bases. Germline V lookup: CDR1 SGHRS, CDR2 YFSETQ. With V trimmed by 5 bases and J by 6 bases, 14 bases remained unmatched. The CDR3 has 16 amino acids. In DNA, the CDR3 is TGCGCCAGCAGACGATCCCTAGGGGCTAGCGGGAGCGAGCAGTACTTC. The encoded protein is CASRRSLGASGSEQYF.

This chain joins TRBV6-5 and TRBJ2-7; D remains unclear. Trimming removed 4 bases from V and 2 bases from J, with 12 bases in between. This CDR3 is built from 14 residues. Germline loops: CDR1 MNHEY, CDR2 SVGAGI. The CDR3 DNA sequence: TGTGCCAGCAGTTTTGTTCCGGAGACCTACGAGCAGTACTTC. This codes for CASSFVPETYEQYF.

V usage is TRBV9 and J usage is TRBJ1-1; D is perhaps TRBD1 (5 bases). The germline CDR1 and CDR2 sequences are SGDLS and YYNGEE. V shed 3 bases and J shed 1 base, with 10 bases lying between them. The CDR3 contains 14 residues. The chain's CDR3 is CASSAQTENTEAFF. The CDR3 DNA reads as TGTGCCAGCAGCGCCCAGACAGAGAACACTGAAGCTTTCTTT.

The gene calls are TRBV5-1 and TRBJ2-3; D is undetermined. Trimming left V 4 bases short and J 2 bases short, with 8 bases between. Germline loops: CDR1 SGHRS, CDR2 YFSETQ. The CDR3 contains 13 residues. CDR3: CASSTDATDTQYF. The CDR3 bases are TGCGCCAGCAGCACCGATGCCACAGATACGCAGTATTTT.

V gene TRBV30 combines with J gene TRBJ2-7; 8 bases match TRBD2. Looked up from germline, CDR1 is GTSNPN and CDR2 is SVGIG (reference sequence). This CDR3 region has 14 residues. The trim removed 2 bases at V and 2 bases at J, leaving 5 bases unmatched. The CDR3 DNA is TGTGCCTGGAGTAAGACTAGCGACACCTACGAGCAGTACTTC. Its translation is CAWSKTSDTYEQYF.

The chain links TRBV29-1 to TRBJ2-5, with D possibly being TRBD1 (6 bases). The ends were cut back, 6 bases at V and 3 bases at J, with 17 bases in the middle. CDR1 SQVTM and CDR2 ANQGSEA come from the germline V gene. The CDR3 consists of 14 residues. The chain's CDR3 is CSVRRGASKETQYF. CDR3 coding DNA: TGCAGCGTCCGCAGGGGTGCCTCCAAAGAGACCCAGTACTTC. Based on the CDR3 plus reference TRBV29-1 and TRBJ2-5, the full variable domain is SAVISQKPSRDICQRGTSLTIQCQVDSQVTMMFWYRQQPGQSLTLIATANQGSEATYESGFVIDKFPISRPNLTFSTLTVSNMSPEDSSIYLCSVRRGASKETQYFGPGTRLLVL.

The chain has TRBV29-1 and TRBJ2-7; 7 nucleotides align to TRBD1. CDR1 and CDR2 (germline): SQVTM, ANQGSEA. This CDR3 has 16 residues. V gave up 0 bases and J gave up 2 bases; unmatched junction bases: 10. In DNA form, the CDR3 reads TGCAGCGTTGAAGAGAATAAGGGACAGACACCCTACGAGCAGTACTTC. Translation: CSVEENKGQTPYEQYF.

V is TRBV19 and J is TRBJ1-1, with D maybe TRBD1 (6 bases). Per germline, CDR1 LNHDA and CDR2 SQIVND (reference sequence). CDR3 size: 16 residues. Trimming took 5 bases from V and 3 from J, leaving 19 bases between them. The CDR3 DNA is TGTGCCAGTAGTCCATCACCAGGGGTTAGGGACACTGAAGCTTTCTTT. Its protein is CASSPSPGVRDTEAFF.